The clone carrying this T cell receptor beta chain was counted between two and nine times. CDR1 MNHEY and CDR2 SVGAGI come from the germline V gene. Trimming cost V 0 bases and J 6 bases, with 9 bases left between them. The CDR3 consists of 13 residues. The data originate from a study of T-cell memory formation after mild COVID-19. Study-wide context: In these data, TCR clusters were largely donor specific.

Employing constant-segment primers, 5'RACE generated TCR alpha and TCR beta cDNA libraries bearing sample barcodes and UMIs. TCRdb used MiXCR to reprocess the 5' RACE reads, holding one entry per CDR3 protein. This table holds about 560,000 distinct CDR3 sequences, about 20% found once. This sequence joins TRBV6-5 and TRBJ2-7; D unresolved. Specimen: PBMCs or a T cell subset sorted from them (not recorded which). The clonotype originates from an adult woman who had mild COVID-19 (a few samples of this study predate the infection). Cell type and time point are not known. CDR3 amino acids: CASSYSAGREQYF. The CDR3 bases are TGTGCCAGCAGTTACTCAGCCGGGCGCGAGCAGTACTTC.